These T cell receptor beta chains were read from a single sample in a study of T cell responses to AZD1222 COVID-19 vaccine. This table comes from immunoSEQ multiplex PCR, and its TCRdb copy is limited to in-frame clones, with some not included. The table shows about 100,000 clones, with approximately 84% occurring only once. The input for sequencing was peripheral blood, taken on day 0 of AZD1222 vaccination. The receptor set was obtained from an adult in good health. Both conserved end residues are part of each CDR3. Fields, in order: V gene, CDR3 protein.

TRBV6-5 | CASTPDSTEQYF
TRBV30 | CAWTVNLGALTNTGELFF
TRBV7-9 | CASSLAQPGTNEKLFF
TRBV27 | CASSLSSGAPQHF
TRBV7-6 | CASSLDGGPYEQYF
TRBV7-8 | CASRLGISGGTSYNEQFF
TRBV7-2 | CASSPTGRNTEAFF
TRBV4-1 | CASSQEELSGANVLTF
TRBV5-4 | CASSLSLVTSEQPQHF
TRBV6-5 | CASAGGGSSYEQYF
TRBV7-2 | CASSLNGDSTDTQYF
TRBV10-2 | CASSETGANEKLFF
TRBV7-6 | CASSLRPGQGSDQPQHF
TRBV19 | CASSTPPEGNEKLFF
TRBV6-5 | CASSLGRETSPLHF
TRBV19 | CASSTRTSADSTDTQYF
TRBV5-1 | CASNPGNGANVLTF
TRBV19 | CASSIPLARTGIYF
TRBV2 | CASGSPGLSNQPQHF
TRBV19 | CASSINGQGNEQYF
TRBV24-1 | CATRKVAGLTGELFF
TRBV5-1 | CASSSKQGRNTEAFF
TRBV5-1 | CASSDLGAVESGYTF
TRBV7-2 | CASSSPTSGRLYEQYF
TRBV7-9 | CASSPGGELFF